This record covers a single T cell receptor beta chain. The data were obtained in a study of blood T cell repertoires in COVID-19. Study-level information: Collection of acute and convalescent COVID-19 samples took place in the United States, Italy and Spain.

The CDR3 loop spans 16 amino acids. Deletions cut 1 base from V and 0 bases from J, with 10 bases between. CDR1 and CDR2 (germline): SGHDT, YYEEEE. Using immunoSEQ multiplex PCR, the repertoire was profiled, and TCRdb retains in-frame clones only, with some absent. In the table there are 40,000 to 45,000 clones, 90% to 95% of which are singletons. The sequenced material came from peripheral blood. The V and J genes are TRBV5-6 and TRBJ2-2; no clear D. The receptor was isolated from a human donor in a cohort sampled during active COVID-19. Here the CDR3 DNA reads TGTGCCAGCAGCTTGTCGTGGAGTACGAACACCGGGGAGCTGTTTTTT. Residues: CASSLSWSTNTGELFF.